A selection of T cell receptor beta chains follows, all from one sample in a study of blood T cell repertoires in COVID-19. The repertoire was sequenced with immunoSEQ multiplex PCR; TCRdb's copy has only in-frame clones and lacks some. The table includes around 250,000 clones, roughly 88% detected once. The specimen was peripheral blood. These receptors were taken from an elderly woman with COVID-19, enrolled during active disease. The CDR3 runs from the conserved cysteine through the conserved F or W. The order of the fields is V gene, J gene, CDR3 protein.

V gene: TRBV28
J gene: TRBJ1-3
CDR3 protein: CASSFQTGYGNTIYF

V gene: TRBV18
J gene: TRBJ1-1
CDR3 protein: CASSPLAVNTEAFF

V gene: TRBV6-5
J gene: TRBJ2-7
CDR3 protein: CASRYRDRGTYEQYF

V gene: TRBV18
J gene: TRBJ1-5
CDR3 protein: CASSPEFNSNQPQHF

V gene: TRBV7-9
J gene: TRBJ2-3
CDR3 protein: CASSYRGGLDTQYF

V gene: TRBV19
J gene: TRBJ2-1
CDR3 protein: CASRRGLAGGYNEQFF

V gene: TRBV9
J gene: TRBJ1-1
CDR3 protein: CASSVNNLNTEAFF

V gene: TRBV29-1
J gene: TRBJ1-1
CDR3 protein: CSVEGAGGANTEAFF

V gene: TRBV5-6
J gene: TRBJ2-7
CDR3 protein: CASSPDRQRSYEQYF

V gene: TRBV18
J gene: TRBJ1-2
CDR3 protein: CASSPNYSDGYTF

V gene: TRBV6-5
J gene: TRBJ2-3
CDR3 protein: CASEIAGGRATQYF

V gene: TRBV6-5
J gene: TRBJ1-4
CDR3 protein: CASSYPEDGEKLFF

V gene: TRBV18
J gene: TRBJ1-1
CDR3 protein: CASSGQNTEAFF

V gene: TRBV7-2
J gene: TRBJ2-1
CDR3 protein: CASSGRGGPGNEQFF

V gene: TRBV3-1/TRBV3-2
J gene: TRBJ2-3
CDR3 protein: CASSPSLGTQYF

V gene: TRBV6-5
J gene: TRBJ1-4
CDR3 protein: CASSRTGIREKLFF

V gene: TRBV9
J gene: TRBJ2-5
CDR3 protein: CASSLREGLQETQYF

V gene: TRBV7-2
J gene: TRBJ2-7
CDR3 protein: CASSLGGQVGEQYF

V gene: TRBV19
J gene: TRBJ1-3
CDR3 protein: CASSDHRDPFSGNTIYF

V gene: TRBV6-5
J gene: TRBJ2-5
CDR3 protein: CASSYSAGGPVTQYF

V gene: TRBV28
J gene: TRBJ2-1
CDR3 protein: CASNRVHEQFF

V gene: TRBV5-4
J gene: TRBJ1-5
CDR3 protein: CASSLQGDNQPQHF

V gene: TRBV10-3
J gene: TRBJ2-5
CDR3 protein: CATREGEETQYF

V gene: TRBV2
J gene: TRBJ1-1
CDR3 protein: CASRAGVLNTEAFF

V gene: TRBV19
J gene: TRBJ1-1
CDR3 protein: CASTHGRGLGTEAFF

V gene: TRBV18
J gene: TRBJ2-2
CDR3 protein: CASSPPGQGKNTGELFF

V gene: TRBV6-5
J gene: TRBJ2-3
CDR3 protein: CASSMGGRTDTQYF

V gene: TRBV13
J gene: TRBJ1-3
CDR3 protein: CASSQDRGLGNTIYF

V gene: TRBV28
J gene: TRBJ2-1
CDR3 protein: CASSFAGASYNEQFF

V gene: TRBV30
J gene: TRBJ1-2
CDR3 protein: CAWSPRGGQGGYGYTF

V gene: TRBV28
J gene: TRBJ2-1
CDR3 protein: CASSFKGQGYNEQFF

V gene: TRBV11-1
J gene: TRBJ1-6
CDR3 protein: CASSLGGALTPLHF

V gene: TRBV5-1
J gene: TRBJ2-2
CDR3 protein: CASRLDTATTGELFF

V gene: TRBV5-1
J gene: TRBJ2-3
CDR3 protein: CASSSDNTDTQYF

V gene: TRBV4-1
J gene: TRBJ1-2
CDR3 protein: CASSQDLLSGSEGYTF

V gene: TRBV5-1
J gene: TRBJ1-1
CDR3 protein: CASSLEQGGAFF

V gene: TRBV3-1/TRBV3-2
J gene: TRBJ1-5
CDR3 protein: CASSPARGGQPQHF

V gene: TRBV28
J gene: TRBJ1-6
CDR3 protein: CASSPRVSPLHF

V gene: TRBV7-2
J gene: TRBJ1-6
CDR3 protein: CASRLGAAGSPLHF

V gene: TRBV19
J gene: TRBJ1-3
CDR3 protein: CASSIAGPSGNTIYF

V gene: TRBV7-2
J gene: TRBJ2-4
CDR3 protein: CASSLVAGRENIQYF

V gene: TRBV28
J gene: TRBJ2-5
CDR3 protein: CASSFRGRAPETQYF

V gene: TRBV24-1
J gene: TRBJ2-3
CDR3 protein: CATSDPGSTDTQYF

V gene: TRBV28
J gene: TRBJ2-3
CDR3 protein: CASSSRGGISTDTQYF

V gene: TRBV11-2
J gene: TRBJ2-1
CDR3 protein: CASSQQGYEQFF

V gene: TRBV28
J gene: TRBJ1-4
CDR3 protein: CASSLGGNGEEKLFF

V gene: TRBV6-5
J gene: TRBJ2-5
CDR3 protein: CASSRGTGPTETQYF

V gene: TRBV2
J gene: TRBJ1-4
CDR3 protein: CASSQGTNEKLFF

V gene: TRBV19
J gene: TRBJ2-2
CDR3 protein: CASGTGVGTGELFF

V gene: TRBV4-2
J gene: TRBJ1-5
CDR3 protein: CASSQGRQAEGNQPQHF

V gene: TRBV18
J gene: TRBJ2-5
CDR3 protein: CASSPWAQETQYF

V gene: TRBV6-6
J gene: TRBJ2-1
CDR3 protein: CASTLRQDVKFF

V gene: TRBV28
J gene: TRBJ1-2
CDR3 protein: CASRRDSMGSIGYTF

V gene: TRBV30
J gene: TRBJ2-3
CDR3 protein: CAWGVPGAVTQYF

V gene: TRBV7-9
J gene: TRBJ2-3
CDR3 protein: CASSFGQGKRTDTQYF

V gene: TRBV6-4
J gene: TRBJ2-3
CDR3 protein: CASSPDSRRFLDTQYF

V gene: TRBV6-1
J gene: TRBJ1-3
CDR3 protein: CASSEMGGRSGNTIYF

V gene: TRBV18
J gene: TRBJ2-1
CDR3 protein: CASSPMTGVTYNEQFF

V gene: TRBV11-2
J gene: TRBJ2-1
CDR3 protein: CASSLAGSEQFF